What follows are 20 T cell receptor beta chains derived from one specimen sequenced in a study of blood T cells in healthy people across ages. A J-beta primer mix and a sample-barcoded 5' primer were used in a second PCR of roughly 6 to 12 cycles. TCRdb reprocessed the 5' RACE reads with MiXCR, giving one entry per CDR3 protein. This sample has about 720,000 distinct CDR3 sequences, with about 24% found just once. Material: blood. The origin of the receptors is a man aged 65 to 79 in good health.

CDR3 sequence (DNA): TGTGCCAGCAGTTACACGGATAGCAATCAGCCCCAGCATTTT. Encoded protein: CASSYTDSNQPQHF. This rearrangement joins TRBV2 to TRBJ1-5, with D unclear. The CDR3 has 14 amino acids. Germline loops: CDR1 SNHLY, CDR2 FYNNEI. Between the trimmed V and J ends, which lost 5 bases and 0 bases, there was a span of 8 bases.

The chain joins TRBV7-9 to TRBJ2-5; D is perhaps TRBD2 (5 bases). CDR1 and CDR2 (germline): SEHNR, FQNEAQ (reference sequence). The length of the CDR3 is 12 residues. Trimming removed 1 base from V and 10 bases from J, with 10 bases in between. The CDR3 loop reads CASSLDRRNQYF. CDR3 nucleotides: TGTGCCAGCAGCTTAGACCGGAGGAACCAGTACTTC.

V usage is TRBV6-8 and J usage is TRBJ2-5; D may be TRBD2 (5 bases). Trimming stripped 2 bases from V and 1 base from J, with 17 bases between. Germline V gene data show CDR1 as MNHGY and CDR2 as SAAAGT. The CDR3 contains 17 residues. The CDR3 DNA follows: TGTGCCAGCAGTTACGGCTGGATACCGGGAACCCAAGAGACCCAGTACTTC. Amino acids: CASSYGWIPGTQETQYF.

J is TRBJ2-3 and V is TRBV13; 7 bases agree with TRBD2. This CDR3 is built from 17 residues. Trimming at V came to 5 bases and at J to 9 bases, leaving 20 bases not matched to a gene. Looked up from germline, CDR1 is PRHDT and CDR2 is FYEKMQ (reference sequence). The CDR3 DNA follows: TGTGCCAGCAGCCCCGACCCCCAACTAGCGTCATTTGGCACGCAGTATTTT. Encoded protein: CASSPDPQLASFGTQYF.

The CDR3 spells CASSLRTGSHTEAFF. The DNA of the CDR3 is TGTGCCAGCAGCCTCCGGACAGGGAGTCACACTGAAGCTTTCTTT. The chain has TRBV5-6 and TRBJ1-1; 8 nucleotides match TRBD1. There are 15 residues in the CDR3. CDR1 and CDR2 (germline): SGHDT, YYEEEE. The V and J ends lost 4 bases and 3 bases, in that order; junction bases with no gene match: 8.

This clonotype was picked up a small number of times. V and J are TRBV28 and TRBJ1-5, with 8 bases aligning to TRBD1. With V trimmed by 3 bases and J by 2 bases, 9 bases remained unmatched. Germline CDR1 and CDR2: MDHEN and SYDVKM. The CDR3 runs to 17 residues. CDR3 region: CASSFPQGARGNQPQHF. The CDR3 DNA sequence: TGTGCCAGCAGTTTTCCGCAGGGGGCGCGGGGCAATCAGCCCCAGCATTTT.

This clonotype was seen only a few times. The chain is built from TRBV29-1 and TRBJ1-3, with D unclear. Germline V lookup: CDR1 SQVTM, CDR2 ANQGSEA. Trimming shortened V by 3 bases and J by 0 bases, and 6 bases separated the two germline ends. The CDR3 totals 13 residues. CDR3 in DNA: TGCAGCGTTGACGGCAACTCTGGAAACACCATATATTTT. Translation: CSVDGNSGNTIYF.

The chain has TRBV2 and TRBJ2-4; 9 bases are a match to TRBD1. CDR1 and CDR2 from the germline V gene are SNHLY and FYNNEI. Trimming cost V 8 bases and J 1 base; bases outside gene matches: 6. This CDR3 has 15 amino acids. The CDR3 bases are TGTGCCAGCGGAGGACAGGGGTCGGCCAAAAACATTCAGTACTTC. Amino acid sequence: CASGGQGSAKNIQYF.

The chain is built from TRBV7-2 and TRBJ2-7, with unresolved D. The CDR3 runs to 13 residues. Germline CDR1 is SGHTA and CDR2 is FQGNSA. Trimming took 1 base from V and 6 from J, leaving 10 bases between them. CDR3 residues: CASSLGGGGEQYV. In nucleotides, the CDR3 is TGTGCCAGCAGCTTAGGGGGTGGCGGCGAGCAGTACGTC.

This clonotype was recorded many times. V usage is TRBV7-9 and J usage is TRBJ2-1; 9 bases agree with TRBD2. V was pared by 5 bases and J by 7 bases, with 3 bases of the junction left unmatched. Per the germline V gene, CDR1 is SEHNR and CDR2 is FQNEAQ (reference sequence). This CDR3 has 13 amino acids. The CDR3, as DNA: TGTGCCAGCAGCGCTGGACTAGCGAATGAGCAGTTCTTC. Amino acids: CASSAGLANEQFF.

This clonotype appeared a few times. The rearrangement links TRBV9 to TRBJ2-4; perhaps TRBD2 as D (5 bases). The germline gives CDR1 SGDLS, CDR2 YYNGEE. V was shortened by 0 bases and J by 5 bases, with 15 bases between the two germline ends. The CDR3 length is 16 residues. Here the CDR3 DNA reads TGTGCCAGCAGCGTAGCTTTAGGGAGTAATCAAAACATTCAGTACTTC. Amino acid sequence: CASSVALGSNQNIQYF.

This clonotype was found many times. The V gene is TRBV5-5, the J gene TRBJ1-2; TRBD1 matches at 7 bases. Germline trimming cut 1 base from V and 1 base from J; bases unmatched to any gene: 10. This CDR3 spans 17 amino acids. Germline V gives CDR1 SGHKS, CDR2 YYEKEE (reference sequence). The CDR3 here is CASSLNWPGQLNYGYTF. In nucleotides, the CDR3 is TGTGCCAGCAGCTTGAATTGGCCGGGACAGCTTAACTATGGCTACACCTTC. The entire variable domain, with the rest obtained from reference TRBV5-5 and TRBJ1-2, is as follows: DAGVTQSPTHLIKTRGQQVTLRCSPISGHKSVSWYQQVLGQGPQFIFQYYEKEERGRGNFPDRFSARQFPNYSSELNVNALLLGDSALYLCASSLNWPGQLNYGYTFGSGTRLTVV.

The V gene is TRBV9, the J gene TRBJ2-2, with 10 bases that match TRBD2. The CDR3 covers 13 residues. The junction had 2 bases not matched to a gene; V was cut back by 4 bases and J by 8 bases. The germline gives CDR1 SGDLS, CDR2 YYNGEE. The CDR3, as DNA: TGTGCCAGCAGCATTAGCGGGAGGGGGGAGCTGTTTTTT. Amino acid sequence: CASSISGRGELFF.

The genes are TRBV6-6 and TRBJ2-2; D might be TRBD1 (7 bases). CDR3 length: 16 residues. Germline V gives CDR1 MNHNY, CDR2 SVGAGI (reference sequence). Trimming shortened V by 8 bases and J by 4 bases, and 20 bases separated the two germline ends. The CDR3 region has the DNA TGTGCCAGCGCTGAAATGCCAGGGGGAGGCACCGGGGAGCTGTTTTTT. Translation gives CASAEMPGGGTGELFF.

This clonotype has more than one count but fewer than ten. This sequence joins TRBV6-5 and TRBJ2-3; maybe TRBD1 (5 bases). The CDR3 runs 16 residues. Trimming stripped 2 bases from V and 7 bases from J, with 19 bases between. The germline CDR1 and CDR2 sequences are MNHEY and SVGAGI. CDR3: CASSYGSRNNRNTQYF. The CDR3 coding sequence is TGTGCCAGCAGTTACGGATCGCGGAACAACAGGAATACGCAGTATTTT.

This sequence joins TRBV12-3 or TRBV12-4 and TRBJ2-5; no clear D gene. The last part of the DNA fits TRBJ2-1 better; the J call may be wrong. This CDR3 comprises 14 residues. CDR3 amino acids: CASSILGTYNEQFF. Here the CDR3 DNA reads TGTGCCAGCAGTATCCTCGGCACCTACAATGAGCAGTTCTTC.

This clonotype has at least ten counts. The chain couples TRBV7-7 to TRBJ2-1, with 11 bases lining up with TRBD2. Germline V gene lookup returns CDR1 SSHAT and CDR2 FNYEAQ (reference sequence). J gave up 4 bases and V 5 bases, and 4 bases lay outside the gene matches. The CDR3 loop spans 15 amino acids. CDR3 bases: TGTGCCAGCAGCGGAGGGACTAGCGGTTACAATGAGCAGTTCTTC. It yields the protein CASSGGTSGYNEQFF.

V and J are TRBV19 and TRBJ1-2; TRBD1 matches at 8 bases. Germline V gives CDR1 LNHDA, CDR2 SQIVND (reference sequence). This CDR3 contains 15 residues. Unmatched junction bases numbered 7, after V lost 4 bases and J lost 3 bases. CDR3 loop: CASSTRQGLDYGYTF. The CDR3 coding sequence is TGTGCCAGTAGTACGCGACAGGGGCTCGACTATGGCTACACCTTC. Combining the CDR3 with reference TRBV19 and TRBJ1-2 gives the whole variable domain DGGITQSPKYLFRKEGQNVTLSCEQNLNHDAMYWYRQDPGQGLRLIYYSQIVNDFQKGDIAEGYSVSREKKESFPLTVTSAQKNPTAFYLCASSTRQGLDYGYTFGSGTRLTVV.

The rearrangement links TRBV28 to TRBJ2-2; D is perhaps TRBD2 (6 bases). The CDR3 covers 17 residues. CDR1 is MDHEN, CDR2 SYDVKM, per germline. The V end lost 5 bases, the J end lost 5 bases, and 21 bases lay between the germline ends. The CDR3 loop reads CASSPYGPARGTGELFF. The CDR3 DNA reads TGTGCCAGCAGTCCATATGGGCCCGCTCGGGGGACCGGGGAGCTGTTTTTT.

The chain links TRBV16 to TRBJ1-5, with D possibly matching TRBD1 (5 bases). The CDR3 length is 13 residues. Trimming took 11 bases from V and 4 from J, leaving 15 bases between them. CDR1 KGHSY and CDR2 FQNENV come from the germline V gene. The CDR3 reads CAGSPQENQPQHF. CDR3 in DNA: TGTGCCGGTAGCCCACAGGAAAATCAGCCCCAGCATTTT.